The next 23 T cell receptor beta chains were all read from a single sample in a study of T-cell reconstitution after alpha-beta-depleted transplantation in children. Preparation of the TCRbeta library was carried out with unique molecular identifiers. TCRdb reprocessed the PCR reads via MiXCR and lists one record per CDR3 protein. Of about 270,000 distinct CDR3 sequences listed, almost 10% are singletons. Source: PBMCs from the stem cell graft donor, taken from the stem cell graft. These receptors all come from a human donor who donated a stem cell graft to a child with SCID.

The chain couples TRBV20-1 to TRBJ2-5; 7 bases line up with TRBD2. V lost 6 bases and J lost 2; bases outside the gene matches: 6. The CDR3 is 13 amino acids. From germline, CDR1 is DFQATT and CDR2 SNEGSKA (reference sequence). The CDR3 DNA reads TGCAGTGCATGGATAGCGGGTCAAGAGACCCAGTACTTC. Its protein product is CSAWIAGQETQYF.

This chain joins TRBV14 and TRBJ2-7; 7 nucleotides line up with TRBD1. This CDR3 has 14 residues. The V and J ends lost 3 bases and 4 bases, in that order; junction bases with no gene match: 6. CDR1 and CDR2 from the germline V gene are SGHDN and FVKESK. CDR3 sequence reads: CASSHTGVAYEQYF. The DNA for the CDR3 is TGTGCCAGCAGCCATACAGGGGTGGCGTACGAGCAGTACTTC.

This clonotype was counted between two and nine times. V gene TRBV5-1 combines with J gene TRBJ1-4; 8 nucleotides align to TRBD1. The length of the CDR3 is 14 residues. V was clipped by 4 bases and J by 8 bases; unmatched bases: 7. Germline V gene lookup returns CDR1 SGHRS and CDR2 YFSETQ. The CDR3 spells CASSRGQEGEKLFF. The CDR3 nucleotides read TGCGCCAGCAGCCGGGGACAGGAAGGCGAAAAACTGTTTTTT.

The chain recombines TRBV29-1 with TRBJ2-7; 11 nucleotides match TRBD1. V shed 7 bases and J 6 bases; nucleotides not matched to a gene: 5. From germline, CDR1 is SQVTM and CDR2 ANQGSEA. The CDR3 is 12 residues long. The CDR3 DNA reads as TGCAGCGGCGGGGACAGGGGGTTCGAGCAGTACTTC. Translation gives CSGGDRGFEQYF.

Remarks on this clonotype: A read error may be the cause here, since a much bigger clone is one base away. The chain couples TRBV10-3 to TRBJ2-1; D gene unclear. V gave up 7 bases and J gave up 12 bases, with 13 bases separating them. Germline loops: CDR1 ENHRY, CDR2 SYGVKD. The CDR3 extends over 11 amino acids. The CDR3 protein is CAIKATSAQFF. The CDR3 DNA follows: TGTGCCATCAAAGCGACATCTGCGCAGTTCTTC.

This chain uses TRBV7-9 with TRBJ2-6, with 11 bases fitting TRBD1. This CDR3 has 17 amino acids. Germline CDR1 and CDR2: SEHNR and FQNEAQ (reference sequence). J was trimmed by 1 base and V by 5 bases; bases with no gene match: 4. CDR3 sequence: CASSRGQGASGANVLTF. The CDR3 DNA sequence: TGTGCCAGCAGCCGCGGACAGGGGGCATCTGGGGCCAACGTCCTGACTTTC. Full variable domain (rest looked up from reference TRBV7-9 and TRBJ2-6): DTGVSQNPRHKITKRGQNVTFRCDPISEHNRLYWYRQTLGQGPEFLTYFQNEAQLEKSRLLSDRFSAERPKGSFSTLEIQRTEQGDSAMYLCASSRGQGASGANVLTFGAGSRLTVL.

This clonotype was seen a handful of times. V gene TRBV20-1 combines with J gene TRBJ1-5; the D gene is possibly TRBD1 (5 bases). The CDR3 extends over 14 amino acids. The V end lost 1 base, the J end lost 5 bases, and 12 bases lay between the germline ends. Germline V gives CDR1 DFQATT, CDR2 SNEGSKA (reference sequence). CDR3 sequence reads: CSARGGRADQPQHF. In DNA, the CDR3 is TGCAGTGCTAGAGGTGGCAGGGCGGATCAGCCCCAGCATTTT.

J is TRBJ2-7 and V is TRBV10-3, with TRBD1 matching 9 bases. Germline CDR1 reads ENHRY; CDR2 reads SYGVKD. Trimming at V came to 8 bases and at J to 4 bases, leaving 6 bases not matched to a gene. There are 13 residues in the CDR3. CDR3 DNA sequence: TGTGCCATCGTCCCGGGACAGGGTTACGAGCAGTACTTC. Protein product: CAIVPGQGYEQYF.

This clonotype has more than one count but fewer than ten. The genes are TRBV5-1 and TRBJ2-2; 8 bases map to TRBD2. The CDR3 consists of 18 residues. V shed 5 bases and J 0 bases; nucleotides not matched to a gene: 12. CDR1 SGHRS and CDR2 YFSETQ come from the germline V gene. In DNA, the CDR3 is TGCGCCAGCAGTTTCTTAAAAGCGGGGGTCGCGAACACCGGGGAGCTGTTTTTT. Translated, it gives CASSFLKAGVANTGELFF.

This sequence joins TRBV19 and TRBJ1-1; no definite D call. This CDR3 is built from 13 residues. Between the trimmed V and J ends, which lost 6 bases and 0 bases, there was a span of 8 bases. CDR1 is LNHDA and CDR2 is SQIVND in the germline V gene (reference sequence). CDR3 DNA: TGTGCCAGTAGGCTTGGCATGAACACTGAAGCTTTCTTT. This codes for CASRLGMNTEAFF. The full variable domain, with the rest looked up from reference TRBV19 and TRBJ1-1, is DGGITQSPKYLFRKEGQNVTLSCEQNLNHDAMYWYRQDPGQGLRLIYYSQIVNDFQKGDIAEGYSVSREKKESFPLTVTSAQKNPTAFYLCASRLGMNTEAFFGQGTRLTVV.

The CDR3 loop reads CASSSTVTGARTGELFF. The CDR3 DNA reads TGCGCCAGCAGCTCAACCGTGACAGGGGCTCGGACCGGGGAGCTGTTTTTT. The chain is built from TRBV5-1 and TRBJ2-2; 8 bases are a match to TRBD1. V was pared by 3 bases and J by 5 bases, with 12 bases of the junction left unmatched. The CDR3 extends over 17 amino acids. In germline, CDR1 is SGHRS, CDR2 YFSETQ.

There are a few counts of this clonotype. The chain links TRBV12-3 or TRBV12-4 to TRBJ1-1; no clear D gene. This CDR3 is 13 amino acids long. The ends were cut back, 7 bases at V and 1 base at J, with 10 bases in the middle. The CDR3 sequence is CASNPGGNTEAFF. CDR3 nucleotides: TGTGCCAGCAACCCCGGCGGGAACACTGAAGCTTTCTTT.

This clonotype was counted at least ten times. J is TRBJ2-1 and V is TRBV29-1; 7 bases map to TRBD1. The CDR3 spans 12 residues. With 4 bases clipped from V and 7 bases from J, the junction kept 4 bases outside the gene matches. Germline-derived CDR1 and CDR2 are SQVTM and ANQGSEA. The CDR3 bases are TGCAGCGTTGCAGACAGGGCTAATGAGCAGTTCTTC. Its translation: CSVADRANEQFF.

Many counts were recorded for this clonotype. The rearrangement links TRBV3-1 to TRBJ2-3, with 8 bases matching TRBD1. V gave up 1 base and J gave up 3 bases; unmatched junction bases: 6. CDR1 is LGHDT, CDR2 YNNKEL, per germline (reference sequence). The CDR3 loop spans 16 amino acids. In nucleotides, the CDR3 is TGTGCCAGCAGCCAAGGTGGACAGGGTTTGACAGATACGCAGTATTTT. Translated, it gives CASSQGGQGLTDTQYF.

The J gene is TRBJ1-1, the V gene TRBV11-2; D possibly corresponds to TRBD1 (6 bases). Germline loops: CDR1 SGHAT, CDR2 FQNNGV. V lost 7 bases to trimming and J lost 5 bases, with 17 bases between them. CDR3 length: 14 residues. CDR3 DNA: TGTGCCAGCAACGAAGGGGGGTACAGGACTGAAGCTTTCTTT. Its protein is CASNEGGYRTEAFF.

This rearrangement joins TRBV20-1 to TRBJ2-5; 12 bases map to TRBD1. The V gene end was trimmed by 5 bases and the J gene end by 2 bases; junction bases not matched to a gene: 6. Germline V CDR1 and CDR2: DFQATT, SNEGSKA (reference sequence). This CDR3 contains 15 residues. CDR3 residues: CSAPGQGAYQETQYF. CDR3 DNA: TGCAGTGCTCCGGGACAGGGGGCATATCAAGAGACCCAGTACTTC.

The table lists this clonotype with a few counts. The rearrangement links TRBV3-1 to TRBJ1-3; 9 positions agree with TRBD1. V was clipped by 1 base and J by 4 bases; unmatched bases: 5. Germline V gives CDR1 LGHDT, CDR2 YNNKEL (reference sequence). The CDR3 is 16 amino acids. CDR3 DNA sequence: TGTGCCAGCAGCCAAGGGACAGGGGTGTCGGGAAACACCATATATTTT. Translated, it gives CASSQGTGVSGNTIYF.

This clonotype showed up just a few times. V usage is TRBV5-1 and J usage is TRBJ2-3; D is unresolved. Germline CDR1 SGHRS, CDR2 YFSETQ. Trimming took off 3 bases at V and 5 bases at J, with 10 bases between the two ends. The CDR3 loop spans 13 amino acids. Here the CDR3 reads CASSSNLGDTQYF. The CDR3 DNA is TGCGCCAGCAGCTCCAATCTGGGAGATACGCAGTATTTT. Full variable domain (outside the CDR3, taken from reference TRBV5-1 and TRBJ2-3): KAGVTQTPRYLIKTRGQQVTLSCSPISGHRSVSWYQQTPGQGLQFLFEYFSETQRNKGNFPGRFSGRQFSNSRSEMNVSTLELGDSALYLCASSSNLGDTQYFGPGTRLTVL.

This clonotype was seen repeatedly, ten times or more. The genes are TRBV3-1 and TRBJ1-6; D remains ambiguous. The V gene's germline CDR1 is LGHDT and CDR2 YNNKEL (reference sequence). The V end lost 4 bases, the J end lost 10 bases, and 11 bases lay between the germline ends. The CDR3 contains 13 residues. CDR3 residues: CASSRRDGSPLHF. The CDR3 DNA is TGTGCCAGCAGCCGGCGGGATGGATCACCCCTCCACTTT.

This clonotype was counted many times. The genes are TRBV6-2 or TRBV6-3 and TRBJ2-7; maybe TRBD2 (5 bases). Germline assignment: CDR1 MNHEY and CDR2 SVGEGT. The V and J ends lost 6 bases and 2 bases respectively, with 20 bases between them. The CDR3 extends over 16 amino acids. CDR3 nucleotides: TGTGCCAGCAGCTATTTACTAGGTTTCCAGACCTACGAGCAGTACTTC. Translated: CASSYLLGFQTYEQYF.

There are a few counts of this clonotype. CDR3 region: CASSSTSGYEQYF. CDR3 nucleotide sequence: TGTGCCAGCAGCTCGACTAGCGGCTACGAGCAGTACTTC. V gene TRBV6-6 combines with J gene TRBJ2-7; 9 nucleotides agree with TRBD2. The CDR3 covers 13 residues. Losses at the gene ends were 6 bases for V and 3 bases for J; bases not matched to a gene: 3. Germline CDR1 reads MNHNY; CDR2 reads SVGAGI (reference sequence).

V is TRBV18 and J is TRBJ2-7; D perhaps matches TRBD1 (6 bases). Germline V gene lookup returns CDR1 KGHSH and CDR2 LQKENI. The CDR3 consists of 14 residues. Trimming pared 3 bases from V and 4 bases from J, leaving 13 bases between. The CDR3 region has the DNA TGTGCCAGCTCACCCCCACAGGGACCTTACGAGCAGTACTTC. It is translated as CASSPPQGPYEQYF. The whole variable domain, filled in from reference TRBV18 and TRBJ2-7, reads NAGVMQNPRHLVRRRGQEARLRCSPMKGHSHVYWYRQLPEEGLKFMVYLQKENIIDESGMPKERFSAEFPKEGPSILRIQQVVRGDSAAYFCASSPPQGPYEQYFGPGTRLTVT.

In this sample, this clonotype turned up many times. This sequence joins TRBV20-1 and TRBJ2-7, with D perhaps matching TRBD1 (6 bases). This CDR3 has 13 residues. Trimming cost V 6 bases and J 4 bases, with 16 bases left between them. From germline, CDR1 is DFQATT and CDR2 SNEGSKA (reference sequence). The CDR3 protein is CSALVSGEYEQYF. The CDR3 DNA sequence: TGCAGTGCCCTGGTTTCAGGGGAGTACGAGCAGTACTTC.